The entry below describes one T cell receptor (beta chain). Its antigen is not identified. Germline V gene lookup returns CDR1 LGHDT and CDR2 YNNKEL (reference sequence). Losses at the gene ends were 3 bases for V and 8 bases for J; bases not matched to a gene: 10. The length of the CDR3 is 15 residues. Here immunoSEQ multiplex PCR was the method, and the copy in TCRdb shows in-frame clones only, minus some. The table has about 470,000 clones, about 90% seen once. Treatment described: around 19 received Ad26.COV2.S at low or high dose, single or two shots; several received placebo; per-sample allocation not given. Each sample was drawn 63 days after the first injection (of vaccine or placebo). Wuhan-strain SARS-CoV-2 spike was expressed by the Ad26 vector that made up the vaccine. This sample was included in a study of Ad26.COV2.S vaccination and SARS-CoV-2 variants. Overall study results and limits: CD8+ and CD4+ T cells specific for spike reportedly responded with substantial breadth after vaccination.

The TCR was taken from a person aged 18 to 59 who received the Ad26.COV2.S COVID-19 vaccine or a placebo. Sequenced here: peripheral blood, sampled in a trial of Ad26.COV2.S vaccine versus placebo. V gene TRBV3-1 (or the pseudogene TRBV3-2) combines with J gene TRBJ2-1; 7 positions match TRBD2. As DNA, the CDR3 is TGTGCCAGCAGCCATGGGGGAGGGGTTGTCGATGAGCAGTTCTTC. Residues: CASSHGGGVVDEQFF.